Presented here are 13 T cell receptor beta chains from one specimen sequenced in a study of technical replicates of blood from a handful of donors. Profiling relied on immunoSEQ multiplex PCR, and the TCRdb table lists in-frame clones only, not all of them. This sample has some 81,000 clones, with over 75% found just once. What was sequenced was T cells isolated from PBMCs. The source is a human donor in good health.

The V gene is TRBV9, the J gene TRBJ2-7, with 7 bases matching TRBD1. This CDR3 is built from 15 residues. V was pared by 4 bases and J by 0 bases, with 7 bases of the junction left unmatched. The germline V gene encodes CDR1 SGDLS and CDR2 YYNGEE. The CDR3 sequence is CASSPRGKSSYEQYF. CDR3 nucleotide sequence: TGTGCCAGCAGCCCCAGGGGGAAGAGCTCCTACGAGCAGTACTTC.

The chain couples TRBV5-1 to TRBJ2-7; D may be TRBD1 (5 bases). This CDR3 has 16 residues. CDR1 is SGHRS and CDR2 is YFSETQ in the germline V gene. V was trimmed by 0 bases and J by 2 bases, leaving 15 bases between them. This CDR3 reads CASSLGVGQGTYEQYF. The CDR3 coding sequence is TGCGCCAGCAGCTTGGGGGTTGGGCAGGGAACCTACGAGCAGTACTTC.

The genes are TRBV4-1 and TRBJ1-5; D may be TRBD1 (6 bases). Germline CDR1 reads MGHRA; CDR2 reads YSYEKL. V lost 2 bases and J 1 base, leaving 21 bases between the germline ends. The CDR3 totals 19 residues. CDR3 coding DNA: TGCGCCAGCAGCCAATATTCGGTCAGGGGCCCTATGAGCAATCAGCCCCAGCATTTT. Its translation is CASSQYSVRGPMSNQPQHF.

This chain joins TRBV29-1 and TRBJ2-2, with 7 bases lining up with TRBD2. V gave up 4 bases and J gave up 14 bases; unmatched junction bases: 10. Germline CDR1 reads SQVTM; CDR2 reads ANQGSEA. This CDR3 has 12 residues. CDR3 nucleotides: TGCAGCGTTGTTAGGAGCGGGATAGGACTGTTTTTT. Translation gives CSVVRSGIGLFF.

This chain connects TRBV10-3 to TRBJ1-2, with D maybe TRBD1 (6 bases). Germline-derived CDR1 and CDR2 are ENHRY and SYGVKD. V lost 5 bases to trimming and J lost 3 bases, with 10 bases between them. The CDR3 sequence is 13 residues long. CDR3 in amino acids: CAISQGTDYGYTF. For the CDR3, the DNA is TGTGCCATCAGTCAGGGGACGGACTATGGCTACACCTTC.

The genes are TRBV13 and TRBJ1-1, with TRBD1 matching 8 bases. Trimming cost V 3 bases and J 3 bases; bases outside gene matches: 3. Per the germline V gene, CDR1 is PRHDT and CDR2 is FYEKMQ (reference sequence). The CDR3 sequence is 14 residues long. Written as DNA, the CDR3 is TGTGCCAGCAGCTTGGCGGACAGGGACACTGAAGCTTTCTTT. This sequence encodes CASSLADRDTEAFF.

The CDR3 is CASSRLDLNEQFF. The CDR3 coding sequence is TGTGCCAGCAGCAGACTAGATCTCAATGAGCAGTTCTTC. The V gene is TRBV2, the J gene TRBJ2-1; possibly TRBD2 for D (6 bases). CDR3 length: 13 residues. Deletions cut 6 bases from V and 6 bases from J, with 12 bases between. Germline assignment: CDR1 SNHLY and CDR2 FYNNEI. The whole variable domain, filled in from reference TRBV2 and TRBJ2-1, reads EPEVTQTPSHQVTQMGQEVILRCVPISNHLYFYWYRQILGQKVEFLVSFYNNEISEKSEIFDDQFSVERPDGSNFTLKIRSTKLEDSAMYFCASSRLDLNEQFFGPGTRLTVL.

V usage is TRBV5-1 and J usage is TRBJ2-1, with 7 bases matching TRBD2. V lost 4 bases to trimming and J lost 3 bases; unmatched junction nucleotides: 10. The CDR3 is made up of 16 amino acids. Germline V CDR1 and CDR2: SGHRS, YFSETQ. Here the CDR3 DNA reads TGCGCCAGCAGCGCAACATCTAGCGGAGTCTACAATGAGCAGTTCTTC. Translation: CASSATSSGVYNEQFF.

The V and J genes are TRBV28 and TRBJ1-5, with D uncertain. The ends were cut back, 3 bases at V and 3 bases at J, with 9 bases in the middle. Germline loops: CDR1 MDHEN, CDR2 SYDVKM. The CDR3 contains 14 residues. CDR3 region: CASSFLPFNQPQHF. DNA for the CDR3: TGTGCCAGCAGTTTCCTTCCTTTCAATCAGCCCCAGCATTTT. Combining the CDR3 with reference TRBV28 and TRBJ1-5 gives the whole variable domain DVKVTQSSRYLVKRTGEKVFLECVQDMDHENMFWYRQDPGLGLRLIYFSYDVKMKEKGDIPEGYSVSREKKERFSLILESASTNQTSMYLCASSFLPFNQPQHFGDGTRLSIL.

In its sample, this clone was seen once. V gene TRBV5-4 combines with J gene TRBJ2-2; TRBD2 aligns across 8 bases. From germline, CDR1 is SGHNT and CDR2 YYREEE (reference sequence). This CDR3 has 15 residues. Trimming removed 3 bases from V and 8 bases from J; junction bases left unmatched: 9. The CDR3 loop reads CASSSIAGTSGELFF. The DNA of the CDR3 is TGTGCCAGCAGCTCAATTGCCGGGACTAGTGGGGAGCTGTTTTTT. The whole variable domain, remainder taken from reference TRBV5-4 and TRBJ2-2, is ETGVTQSPTHLIKTRGQQVTLRCSSQSGHNTVSWYQQALGQGPQFIFQYYREEENGRGNFPPRFSGLQFPNYSSELNVNALELDDSALYLCASSSIAGTSGELFFGEGSRLTVL.

The rearrangement uses TRBV10-3 and TRBJ2-4, with a tentative D call TRBD2 (6 bases). CDR1 is ENHRY and CDR2 is SYGVKD in the germline V gene. The CDR3 is made up of 13 amino acids. Trimming left V 10 bases short and J 1 base short, with 11 bases between. The CDR3 sequence: CATTGGAKNIQYF. CDR3 coding DNA: TGTGCCACCACCGGAGGGGCCAAAAACATTCAGTACTTC.

The chain uses TRBV9 and TRBJ2-1; 10 positions match TRBD2. The CDR3 length is 15 residues. Germline V CDR1 and CDR2: SGDLS, YYNGEE. Trimming cost V 3 bases and J 7 bases; bases outside gene matches: 7. The CDR3 protein is CASSGSGGAGNEQFF. CDR3 nucleotides: TGTGCCAGCAGCGGGAGCGGGGGGGCAGGGAATGAGCAGTTCTTC.

The rearrangement joins TRBV27 to TRBJ2-1, with D perhaps matching TRBD1 (5 bases). The CDR3 is made up of 15 amino acids. The V gene lost 3 bases and the J gene lost 6 bases, with 15 bases spanning the gap. Germline-derived CDR1 and CDR2 are MNHEY and SMNVEV (reference sequence). The CDR3 nucleotides read TGTGCCAGCAGTTTTTCCCGGCCCCAGGGCAATGAGCAGTTCTTC. Its translation: CASSFSRPQGNEQFF.